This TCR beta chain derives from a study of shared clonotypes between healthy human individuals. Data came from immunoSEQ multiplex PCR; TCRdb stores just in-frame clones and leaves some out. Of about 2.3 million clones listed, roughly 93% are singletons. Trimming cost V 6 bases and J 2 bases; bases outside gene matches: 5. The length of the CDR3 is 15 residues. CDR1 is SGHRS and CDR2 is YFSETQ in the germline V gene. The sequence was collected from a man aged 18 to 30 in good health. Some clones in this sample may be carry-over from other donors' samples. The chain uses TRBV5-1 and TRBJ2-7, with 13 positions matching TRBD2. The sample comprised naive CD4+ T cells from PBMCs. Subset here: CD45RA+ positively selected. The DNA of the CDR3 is TGCGCCAGCAACGAACTAGCGGGAGGGACCTACGAGCAGTACTTC. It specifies CASNELAGGTYEQYF.